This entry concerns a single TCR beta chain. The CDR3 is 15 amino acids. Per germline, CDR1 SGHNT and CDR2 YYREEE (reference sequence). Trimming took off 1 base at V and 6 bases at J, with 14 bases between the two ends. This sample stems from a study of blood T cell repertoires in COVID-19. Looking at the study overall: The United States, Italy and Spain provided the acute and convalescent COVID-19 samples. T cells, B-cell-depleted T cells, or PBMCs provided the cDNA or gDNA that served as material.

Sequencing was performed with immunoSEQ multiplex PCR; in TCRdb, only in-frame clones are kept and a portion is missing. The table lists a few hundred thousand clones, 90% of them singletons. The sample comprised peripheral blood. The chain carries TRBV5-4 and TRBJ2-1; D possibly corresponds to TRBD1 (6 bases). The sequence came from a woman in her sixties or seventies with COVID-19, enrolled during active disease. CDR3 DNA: TGTGCCAGCAGCTTGACAGGGTCCTATGGCAATGAGCAGTTCTTC. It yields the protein CASSLTGSYGNEQFF.